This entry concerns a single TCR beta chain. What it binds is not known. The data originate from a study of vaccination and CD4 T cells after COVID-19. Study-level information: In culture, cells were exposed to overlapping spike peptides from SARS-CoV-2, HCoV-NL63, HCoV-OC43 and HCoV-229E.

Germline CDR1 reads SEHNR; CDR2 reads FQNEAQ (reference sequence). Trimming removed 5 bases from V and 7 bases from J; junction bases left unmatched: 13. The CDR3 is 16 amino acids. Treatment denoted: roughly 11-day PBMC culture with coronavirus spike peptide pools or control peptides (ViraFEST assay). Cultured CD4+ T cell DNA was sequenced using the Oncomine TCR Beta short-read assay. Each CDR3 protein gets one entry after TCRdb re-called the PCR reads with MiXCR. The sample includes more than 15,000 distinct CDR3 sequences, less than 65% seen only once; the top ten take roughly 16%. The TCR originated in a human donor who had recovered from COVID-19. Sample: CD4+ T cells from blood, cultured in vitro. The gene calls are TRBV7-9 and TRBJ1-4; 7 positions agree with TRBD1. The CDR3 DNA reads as TGTGCCAGCAGCCAACGCTGGAGGGGGCGAGGTGAAAAACTGTTTTTT. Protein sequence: CASSQRWRGRGEKLFF.